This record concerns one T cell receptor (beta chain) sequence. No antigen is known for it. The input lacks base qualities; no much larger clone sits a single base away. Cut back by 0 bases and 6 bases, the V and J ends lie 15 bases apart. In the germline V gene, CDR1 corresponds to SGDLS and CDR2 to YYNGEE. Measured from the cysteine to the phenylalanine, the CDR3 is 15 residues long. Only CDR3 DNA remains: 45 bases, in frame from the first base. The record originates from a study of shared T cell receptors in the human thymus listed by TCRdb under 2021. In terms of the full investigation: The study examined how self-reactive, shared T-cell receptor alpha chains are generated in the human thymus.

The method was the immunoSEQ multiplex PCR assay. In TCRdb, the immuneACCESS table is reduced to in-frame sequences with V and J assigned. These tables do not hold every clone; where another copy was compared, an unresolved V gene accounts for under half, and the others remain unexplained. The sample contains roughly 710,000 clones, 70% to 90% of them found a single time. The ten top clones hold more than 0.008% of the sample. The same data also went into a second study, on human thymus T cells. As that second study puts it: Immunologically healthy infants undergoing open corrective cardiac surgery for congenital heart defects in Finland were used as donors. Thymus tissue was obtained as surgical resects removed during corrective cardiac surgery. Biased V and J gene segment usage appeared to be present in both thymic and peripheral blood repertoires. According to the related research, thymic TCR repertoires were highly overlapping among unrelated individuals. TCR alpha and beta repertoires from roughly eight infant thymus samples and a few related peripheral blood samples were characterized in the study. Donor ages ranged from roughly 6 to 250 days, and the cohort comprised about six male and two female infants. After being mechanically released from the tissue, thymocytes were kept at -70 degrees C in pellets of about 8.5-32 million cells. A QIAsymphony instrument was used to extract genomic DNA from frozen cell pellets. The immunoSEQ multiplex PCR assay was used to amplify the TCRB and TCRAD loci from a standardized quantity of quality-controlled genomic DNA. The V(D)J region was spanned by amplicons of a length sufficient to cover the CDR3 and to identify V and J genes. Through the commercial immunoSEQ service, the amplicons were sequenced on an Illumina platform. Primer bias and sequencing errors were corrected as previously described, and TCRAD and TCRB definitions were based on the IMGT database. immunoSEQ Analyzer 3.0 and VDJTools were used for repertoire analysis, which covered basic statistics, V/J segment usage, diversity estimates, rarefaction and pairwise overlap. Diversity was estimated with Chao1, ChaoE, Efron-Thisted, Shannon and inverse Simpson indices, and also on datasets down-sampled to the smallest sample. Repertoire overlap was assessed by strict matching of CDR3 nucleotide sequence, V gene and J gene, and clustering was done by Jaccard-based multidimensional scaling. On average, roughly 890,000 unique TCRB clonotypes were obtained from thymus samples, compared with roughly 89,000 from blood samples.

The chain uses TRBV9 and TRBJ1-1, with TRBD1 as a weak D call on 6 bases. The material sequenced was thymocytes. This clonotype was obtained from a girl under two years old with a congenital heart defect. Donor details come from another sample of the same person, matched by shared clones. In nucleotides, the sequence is TGTGCCAGCAGCGTAGACGTGGGGGGGGGCCCTGAAGCTTTCTTT. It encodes CASSVDVGGGPEAFF. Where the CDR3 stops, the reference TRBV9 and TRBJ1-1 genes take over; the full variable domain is DSGVTQTPKHLITATGQRVTLRCSPRSGDLSVYWYQQSLDQGLQFLIQYYNGEERAKGNILERFSAQQFPDLHSELNLSSLELGDSALYFCASSVDVGGGPEAFFGQGTRLTVV.